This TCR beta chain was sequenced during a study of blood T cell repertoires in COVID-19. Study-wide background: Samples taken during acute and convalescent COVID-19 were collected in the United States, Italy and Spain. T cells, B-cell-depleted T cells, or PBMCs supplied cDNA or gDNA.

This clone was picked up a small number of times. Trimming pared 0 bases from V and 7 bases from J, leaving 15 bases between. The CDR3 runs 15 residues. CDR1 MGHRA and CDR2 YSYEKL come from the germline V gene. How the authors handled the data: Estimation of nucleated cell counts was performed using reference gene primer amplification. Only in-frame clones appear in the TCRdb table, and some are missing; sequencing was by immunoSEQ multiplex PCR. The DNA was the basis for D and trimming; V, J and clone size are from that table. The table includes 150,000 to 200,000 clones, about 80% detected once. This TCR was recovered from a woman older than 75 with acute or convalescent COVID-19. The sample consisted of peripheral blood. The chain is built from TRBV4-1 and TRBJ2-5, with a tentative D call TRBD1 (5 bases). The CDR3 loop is CASSQDLAGKGTQYF. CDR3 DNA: TGCGCCAGCAGCCAAGATCTGGCAGGGAAAGGGACCCAGTACTTC.